The clone carrying this T cell receptor (beta chain) was picked up many times. What it recognizes is unknown. TCRdb re-derived calls from the PCR reads in MiXCR, one entry per CDR3 protein. Of hundreds of thousands of distinct CDR3 sequences listed, around 25% are singletons. Trimming left V 6 bases short and J 3 bases short, with 20 bases between. The CDR3 totals 15 residues. Germline CDR1 and CDR2: DFQATT and SNEGSKA (reference sequence). These data originate in a study of molecular identifiers for immune sequencing clone quantification. Study results and limitations: Clones above 20 RNA copies contained over 98% of effector molecules and under 1% of naive molecules.

The rearrangement links TRBV20-1 to TRBJ2-5; perhaps TRBD2 as D (6 bases). The TCR comes from a human donor in good health. Some libraries in this study had Jurkat cell RNA spiked in. The specimen was naive CD8+ T cells from blood, with Jurkat cell RNA spiked in. Sample subset: FACS-sorted CD8+CD4-CCR7+CD45RA+ naive T cells. The CDR3 loop is CSANVGRGTEETQYF. CDR3 DNA: TGCAGTGCCAACGTCGGTCGGGGGACTGAAGAGACCCAGTACTTC.